One sample yielded the 23 T cell receptor beta chains listed below, sequenced in a study of blood T cells in healthy people across ages. A sample-barcoded 5' primer and a J-beta primer mix were used in a second PCR of roughly 7 to 11 cycles. TCRdb passed the 5' RACE reads through MiXCR, listing each CDR3 protein once. The sample lists hundreds of thousands of distinct CDR3 sequences; approximately 21% were seen once. Input material: blood. All receptors come from a man between 65 and 85 years old in good health.

The chain is built from TRBV10-3 and TRBJ1-2; D ambiguous. The CDR3 runs 16 residues. Germline loops: CDR1 ENHRY, CDR2 SYGVKD. Trimming took 0 bases from V and 0 from J, leaving 11 bases between them. This CDR3 reads CAISESLPRSNYGYTF. CDR3 sequence (DNA): TGTGCCATCAGTGAGTCCCTCCCGAGATCTAACTATGGCTACACCTTC.

This clonotype came up a few times. J is TRBJ2-3 and V is TRBV20-1, with 11 positions matching TRBD2. CDR1 and CDR2 from the germline V gene are DFQATT and SNEGSKA (reference sequence). The CDR3 consists of 16 residues. V dropped 2 bases and J dropped 2; count of bases not matched to a gene: 6. In DNA, the CDR3 is TGCAGTGCTAGAAGGGGACTAGCGGCCTCCACAGATACGCAGTATTTT. Translated, it gives CSARRGLAASTDTQYF.

This clonotype was counted only a few times. This chain joins TRBV12-3 or TRBV12-4 and TRBJ1-1; D may be TRBD1 (5 bases). There are 15 residues in the CDR3. Trimming pared 2 bases from V and 1 base from J, leaving 11 bases between. The CDR3 spells CASSLRGGWNTEAFF. Here the CDR3 DNA reads TGTGCCAGCAGTTTAAGGGGAGGGTGGAACACTGAAGCTTTCTTT.

This clonotype was seen ten or more times. V and J are TRBV29-1 and TRBJ2-5, with D hard to call. The germline V gene encodes CDR1 SQVTM and CDR2 ANQGSEA. V lost 4 bases, J lost 2 bases, and 11 bases lay in between. The CDR3 is made up of 13 amino acids. The CDR3 nucleotides read TGCAGCGTTGGAGCAGCTACTCAAGAGACCCAGTACTTC. Its protein product is CSVGAATQETQYF.

This clonotype was observed a handful of times. The CDR3 loop is CASSQVDTGYTEAFF. CDR3 bases: TGCGCCAGCAGCCAAGTCGACACTGGGTACACTGAAGCTTTCTTT. V is TRBV4-3 and J is TRBJ1-1; D is unclear. Germline lookup yields CDR1 LGHNA and CDR2 YSLEER. This CDR3 region has 15 residues. V lost 1 base and J lost 3, with 12 bases in between.

The chain carries TRBV11-1 and TRBJ2-7; D perhaps matches TRBD1 (6 bases). The CDR3 runs 14 residues. CDR1 and CDR2 from the germline V gene are SGHAT and FQDESV (reference sequence). The germline V and J ends were trimmed by 5 bases and 5 bases, with 16 bases remaining between them. CDR3 nucleotide sequence: TGTGCCAGCAGCCGCAGTTCAACAGGGAACGAGCAGTACTTC. Translating gives CASSRSSTGNEQYF.

The chain carries TRBV3-1 and TRBJ1-1; 8 bases line up with TRBD1. This CDR3 region has 14 residues. V lost 2 bases to trimming and J lost 5 bases; unmatched junction nucleotides: 4. Germline lookup yields CDR1 LGHDT and CDR2 YNNKEL (reference sequence). In DNA, the CDR3 is TGTGCCAGCAGCCAACCAAGACAGGGGACTGAAGCTTTCTTT. Translation gives CASSQPRQGTEAFF. The full variable domain, its missing parts supplied by reference TRBV3-1 and TRBJ1-1, is DTAVSQTPKYLVTQMGNDKSIKCEQNLGHDTMYWYKQDSKKFLKIMFSYNNKELIINETVPNRFSPKSPDKAHLNLHINSLELGDSAVYFCASSQPRQGTEAFFGQGTRLTVV.

V and J are TRBV20-1 and TRBJ1-2; D is perhaps TRBD1 (6 bases). The CDR3 covers 12 residues. V gave up 4 bases and J gave up 4 bases, with 10 bases separating them. Germline V gene data show CDR1 as DFQATT and CDR2 as SNEGSKA (reference sequence). The CDR3 reads CSANQGLYGYTF. In DNA form, the CDR3 reads TGCAGTGCTAACCAGGGGCTCTATGGCTACACCTTC.

The rearrangement links TRBV2 to TRBJ1-4; D may be TRBD1 (6 bases). Trimming removed 1 base at V and 0 bases at J, with 21 bases between. Per the germline V gene, CDR1 is SNHLY and CDR2 is FYNNEI. This CDR3 has 20 residues. CDR3 nucleotide sequence: TGTGCCAGCAGTGAAGAGGGGGACGAACCGCGTAGTGCAACTAATGAAAAACTGTTTTTT. Translation: CASSEEGDEPRSATNEKLFF.

This rearrangement joins TRBV6-5 to TRBJ2-5, with 9 bases aligning to TRBD2. TRBJ2-1 matches the DNA end more closely, so the J call is doubtful. Germline V gene data show CDR1 as MNHEY and CDR2 as SVGAGI. This CDR3 has 13 amino acids. CDR3 in amino acids: CASRRGGQDEQFF. For the CDR3, the DNA is TGTGCCAGCAGGCGGGGGGGCCAAGATGAGCAGTTCTTC.

The CDR3 DNA reads TGCAGCGTTGATGGACAGGGAGGCACTGAAGCTTTCTTT. Its protein is CSVDGQGGTEAFF. This chain joins TRBV29-1 and TRBJ1-1, with 8 bases fitting TRBD1. Germline-derived CDR1 and CDR2 are SQVTM and ANQGSEA. CDR3 length: 13 residues. V was pared by 3 bases and J by 4 bases, with 4 bases of the junction left unmatched.

The chain recombines TRBV7-2 with TRBJ2-1; TRBD2 matches 13 bases. The CDR3 sequence is 16 residues long. Trimming took 1 base from V and 9 from J; bases not matched to a gene: 6. Germline-derived CDR1 and CDR2 are SGHTA and FQGNSA. CDR3 amino acids: CASSLGTSGRGSEQFF. The CDR3 DNA sequence: TGTGCCAGCAGCTTAGGGACTAGCGGGAGAGGTAGTGAGCAGTTCTTC.

This clonotype was seen at least ten times. The chain has TRBV5-1 and TRBJ1-1; D perhaps matches TRBD1 (5 bases). CDR3 length equals 13 residues. Trimming took 7 bases from V and 3 from J, leaving 13 bases between them. The germline CDR1 and CDR2 sequences are SGHRS and YFSETQ. The CDR3 DNA reads as TGCGCCAGCTCGGGGACTCAGGACACTGAAGCTTTCTTT. Amino acid sequence: CASSGTQDTEAFF.

This clonotype was observed a few times. This may stem from a read error, because a much larger clone lies one nucleotide away. This chain connects TRBV7-8 to TRBJ1-6; D remains ambiguous. In germline, CDR1 is SGHVS, CDR2 FQNEAQ. Trimming took off 5 bases at V and 9 bases at J, with 8 bases between the two ends. The CDR3 runs 12 residues. The CDR3 region has the DNA TGTGCCAGCAGCGTATCTGGTTCACCCCTCCACTTT. Translating it yields CASSVSGSPLHF. Looking up the rest from reference TRBV7-8 and TRBJ1-6 gives the full variable domain: GAGVSQSPRYKVAKRGQDVALRCDPISGHVSLFWYQQALGQGPEFLTYFQNEAQLDKSGLPSDRFFAERPEGSVSTLKIQRTQQEDSAVYLCASSVSGSPLHFGNGTRLTVT.

The chain employs TRBV18 and TRBJ2-7; tentative D call: TRBD2 (5 bases). This CDR3 comprises 15 residues. Between the trimmed V and J ends, which lost 3 bases and 6 bases, there was a span of 18 bases. Germline CDR1 KGHSH, CDR2 LQKENI. The CDR3 DNA reads TGTGCCAGCTCACCCTCATTGGCGGGTCTGGGCGAGCAGTACTTC. Encoded protein: CASSPSLAGLGEQYF.

Of note for this clonotype: Relative to the germline gene, one junction end is altered; a read error may explain this. The chain combines TRBV12-3 or TRBV12-4 with TRBJ2-2; D is undetermined. The CDR3 spans 13 residues. This chain's CDR3 is CANSLLNTGELFF. CDR3 DNA: TGTGCCAACAGTTTATTGAACACCGGGGAGCTGTTTTTT.

V usage is TRBV11-2 and J usage is TRBJ2-1; D unresolved. The DNA end is a closer match to TRBJ2-5, so the J assignment may be wrong. CDR3 size: 14 residues. Germline V lookup: CDR1 SGHAT, CDR2 FQNNGV. The CDR3 loop reads CASSLPYSRRTQYF. The CDR3 bases are TGTGCCAGCAGCTTACCTTATTCCCGCAGGACCCAGTACTTC.

This chain connects TRBV7-9 to TRBJ1-2; D is undetermined. The ends were cut back, 0 bases at V and 2 bases at J, with 10 bases in the middle. The CDR3 length is 15 residues. CDR1 is SEHNR and CDR2 is FQNEAQ in the germline V gene (reference sequence). DNA for the CDR3: TGTGCCAGCAGCTTAGCGGCGTCAGAGAACTATGGCTACACCTTC. As protein: CASSLAASENYGYTF.

The chain has TRBV6-1 and TRBJ1-4; D uncertain. The CDR3 has 14 amino acids. V lost 6 bases to trimming and J lost 7 bases, with 15 bases between them. The germline CDR1 and CDR2 sequences are MNHNS and SASEGT. The CDR3 DNA sequence: TGTGCCAGCAGCCACACGGAGGCGTTTGAAAAACTGTTTTTT. Translated: CASSHTEAFEKLFF.

In its sample, this clonotype was seen many times. The gene calls are TRBV14 and TRBJ2-4, with a possible D match to TRBD1 (5 bases). Germline V lookup: CDR1 SGHDN, CDR2 FVKESK. The CDR3 loop spans 15 amino acids. The V and J ends lost 0 bases and 1 base respectively, with 7 bases between them. The DNA of the CDR3 is TGTGCCAGCAGCCAAGATGGGGCGGCCAAAAACATTCAGTACTTC. It encodes CASSQDGAAKNIQYF.

The chain couples TRBV7-2 to TRBJ2-5; 12 bases agree with TRBD2. The J call may be mistaken, given a closer DNA end match to TRBJ2-1. The CDR3 runs to 14 residues. CDR1 and CDR2 from the germline V gene are SGHTA and FQGNSA. CDR3 nucleotide sequence: TGTGCCAGCAGCTTAAGACTAGCGGGAGACGGGCAGTTCTTC. It is translated as CASSLRLAGDGQFF.

The chain is built from TRBV4-1 and TRBJ2-2, with 7 bases aligning to TRBD2. V shed 0 bases, J shed 4 bases, and the junction held 2 bases outside the gene matches. The CDR3 length is 15 residues. The V gene's germline CDR1 is MGHRA and CDR2 YSYEKL. The CDR3 sequence: CASSQDRTSTGELFF. The CDR3 DNA is TGCGCCAGCAGCCAAGACCGGACTAGCACCGGGGAGCTGTTTTTT.

This clonotype came up a few times. The gene calls are TRBV3-1 and TRBJ2-7; weak D call: TRBD2 (5 bases). CDR1 and CDR2 from the germline V gene are LGHDT and YNNKEL (reference sequence). V lost 1 base to trimming and J lost 4 bases, with 20 bases between them. The CDR3 sequence is 17 residues long. The CDR3 DNA sequence: TGTGCCAGCAGCCAAGGTGGTCTGCGTGAGGGTATTTACGAGCAGTACTTC. It translates to CASSQGGLREGIYEQYF.